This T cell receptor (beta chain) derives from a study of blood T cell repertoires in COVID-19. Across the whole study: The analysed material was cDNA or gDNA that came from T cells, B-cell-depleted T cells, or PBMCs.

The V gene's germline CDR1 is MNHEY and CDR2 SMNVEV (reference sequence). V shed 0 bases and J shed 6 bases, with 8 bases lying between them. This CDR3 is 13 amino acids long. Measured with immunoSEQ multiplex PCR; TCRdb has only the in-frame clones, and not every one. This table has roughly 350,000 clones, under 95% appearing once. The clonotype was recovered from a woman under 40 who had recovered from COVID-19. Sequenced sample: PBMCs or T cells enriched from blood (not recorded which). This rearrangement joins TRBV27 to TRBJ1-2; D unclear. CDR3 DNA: TGTGCCAGCAGTTTATCGCGGACTCATGGCTACACCTTC. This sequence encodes CASSLSRTHGYTF.